The 2 T cell receptor beta chains reported below all come from one sample, sequenced in a study of identical twins. TCRdb reprocessed the 5' RACE reads with MiXCR, giving one entry per CDR3 protein. The sample has 250,000 or so distinct CDR3 sequences, about 7% seen once. The same specimen was also included in a second study, on yellow fever vaccine responses in identical twins.

Sequencing was carried out using memory (CD45RO+) T cells sorted from blood. The receptors here all came from a young woman in good health.

The table lists this clonotype with a count of one. The chain's CDR3 is CASSARLAGDTDTQYF. CDR3 DNA sequence: TGCGCCAGCAGCGCCAGACTAGCGGGGGACACAGATACGCAGTATTTT. The rearrangement links TRBV5-1 to TRBJ2-3; 12 bases fit TRBD2. The CDR3 covers 16 residues. Germline V gene sequence: CDR1 SGHRS, CDR2 YFSETQ. V shed 4 bases and J 2 bases; nucleotides not matched to a gene: 5.

Many counts were recorded for this clonotype. The V gene is TRBV5-1, the J gene TRBJ2-7; D not certain. Germline V gives CDR1 SGHRS, CDR2 YFSETQ. This CDR3 is built from 15 residues. V shed 2 bases and J shed 0 bases, with 12 bases lying between them. CDR3 bases: TGCGCCAGCAGCTTATCAATTTGGAGCTCCTACGAGCAGTACTTC. Protein sequence: CASSLSIWSSYEQYF. The whole variable domain, filled in from reference TRBV5-1 and TRBJ2-7, reads KAGVTQTPRYLIKTRGQQVTLSCSPISGHRSVSWYQQTPGQGLQFLFEYFSETQRNKGNFPGRFSGRQFSNSRSEMNVSTLELGDSALYLCASSLSIWSSYEQYFGPGTRLTVT.